The present entry profiles one T cell receptor beta chain with its context. The data were taken from a study of blood T cells in healthy people across ages. Using a J-beta primer mix together with a sample-barcoded 5' primer, a second PCR was run for 7 to 11 cycles. Sequencing recovered at least 3 million CDR3-containing paired-end reads from each sample. TCRdb ran MiXCR on the 5' RACE reads and lists one entry per CDR3 protein. This sample carries fewer than 800,000 distinct CDR3 sequences, approximately 29% of them seen once, and the ten largest clones take 15%. The TCR sequence derives from an elderly woman in good health. The sequenced sample consisted of blood.

The CDR3 loop reads CASSQRGGEQYF. CDR3 coding DNA: TGCGCCAGCTCGCAACGGGGAGGCGAGCAGTACTTC. The rearrangement uses TRBV10-2 and TRBJ2-7; D is perhaps TRBD2 (6 bases). Trimming took 8 bases from V and 6 from J, leaving 14 bases between them. This CDR3 spans 12 amino acids. Germline values: CDR1 WSHSY, CDR2 SAAADI.